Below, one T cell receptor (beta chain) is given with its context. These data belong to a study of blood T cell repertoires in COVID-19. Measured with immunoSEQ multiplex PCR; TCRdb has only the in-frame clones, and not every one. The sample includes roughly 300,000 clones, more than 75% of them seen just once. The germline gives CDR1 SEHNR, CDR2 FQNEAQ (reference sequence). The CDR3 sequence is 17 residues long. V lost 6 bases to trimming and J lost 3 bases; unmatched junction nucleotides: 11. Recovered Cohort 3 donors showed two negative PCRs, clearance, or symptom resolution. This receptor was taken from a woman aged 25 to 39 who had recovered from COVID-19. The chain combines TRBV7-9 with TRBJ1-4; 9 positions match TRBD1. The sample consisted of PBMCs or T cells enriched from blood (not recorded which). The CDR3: CASSTSRDRVPNEKLFF. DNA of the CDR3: TGTGCCAGCAGTACAAGCCGGGACAGGGTACCTAATGAAAAACTGTTTTTT.